Shown below are 21 T cell receptor beta chains from a single sample sequenced in a study of T cell responses to AZD1222 COVID-19 vaccine. The method was immunoSEQ multiplex PCR; TCRdb's version includes in-frame clones alone and lacks a portion of them. The sample holds 96,000 or so clones; about 88% are singletons and the top ten take under 2%. The material was peripheral blood, obtained on day 0 of AZD1222 vaccination. The receptor set was obtained from an adult in good health.

The chain is built from TRBV5-1 and TRBJ2-3, with D perhaps assigned TRBD1 or TRBD2 (5 bases each). The CDR3 loop spans 14 amino acids. CDR1 is SGHRS, CDR2 YFSETQ, per germline. Trimming removed 2 bases from V and 2 bases from J, with 9 bases in between. CDR3 sequence: CASSFGTLTDTQYF. The CDR3 bases are TGCGCCAGCAGCTTCGGGACCCTCACAGATACGCAGTATTTT. Complete variable domain (other parts from reference TRBV5-1 and TRBJ2-3): KAGVTQTPRYLIKTRGQQVTLSCSPISGHRSVSWYQQTPGQGLQFLFEYFSETQRNKGNFPGRFSGRQFSNSRSEMNVSTLELGDSALYLCASSFGTLTDTQYFGPGTRLTVL.

This rearrangement joins TRBV19 to TRBJ2-5; 11 bases fit TRBD2. The V gene end was trimmed by 1 base and the J gene end by 6 bases; junction bases not matched to a gene: 4. This CDR3 contains 15 residues. Germline lookup yields CDR1 LNHDA and CDR2 SQIVND (reference sequence). CDR3 nucleotides: TGTGCCAGTAGTATAGTAGCGGGGGGGCCCCAGACCCAGTACTTC. Protein product: CASSIVAGGPQTQYF.

V is TRBV19 and J is TRBJ1-2; D not certain. CDR3 length equals 15 residues. Germline V lookup: CDR1 LNHDA, CDR2 SQIVND (reference sequence). Between the trimmed V and J ends, which lost 2 bases and 3 bases, there was a span of 13 bases. CDR3 nucleotide sequence: TGTGCCAGTAGTATATCCTCTATTCCTTACTATGGCTACACCTTC. Translated, it gives CASSISSIPYYGYTF.

V usage is TRBV5-5 and J usage is TRBJ1-1; TRBD1 might be the D (5 bases). V dropped 4 bases and J dropped 1 base, with 8 bases sitting between them. The CDR3 covers 13 residues. Germline assignment: CDR1 SGHKS and CDR2 YYEKEE (reference sequence). The CDR3 here is CASSQGTNTEAFF. CDR3 bases: TGTGCCAGCAGCCAGGGCACGAACACTGAAGCTTTCTTT.

The rearrangement joins TRBV5-6 to TRBJ1-2, with TRBD1 matching over 11 bases. Trimming at V came to 6 bases and at J to 7 bases, leaving 8 bases not matched to a gene. The CDR3 runs to 14 residues. CDR1 is SGHDT and CDR2 is YYEEEE in the germline V gene. The chain's CDR3 is CASNFRDRGAGYTF. For the CDR3, the DNA is TGTGCCAGCAACTTCAGGGACAGGGGGGCTGGCTACACCTTC.

The chain carries TRBV15 and TRBJ2-1; TRBD2 aligns across 9 bases. Germline assignment: CDR1 LNHNV and CDR2 YYDKDF (reference sequence). The CDR3 contains 16 residues. V lost 0 bases, J lost 7 bases, and 7 bases stayed unmatched. The CDR3 region is CATSRDIAGVSNEQFF. CDR3 nucleotide sequence: TGTGCCACCAGCAGAGATATAGCGGGGGTGTCAAATGAGCAGTTCTTC.

V and J are TRBV5-5 and TRBJ2-7; tentative D call: TRBD2 (5 bases). The CDR3 loop spans 14 amino acids. Germline values: CDR1 SGHKS, CDR2 YYEKEE (reference sequence). Trimming shortened V by 4 bases and J by 2 bases, and 13 bases separated the two germline ends. The CDR3 is CASSTEFGAYEQYF. CDR3 DNA: TGTGCCAGCAGCACCGAATTCGGGGCCTACGAGCAGTACTTC.

The V and J genes are TRBV6-5 and TRBJ2-7; D is uncertain. CDR1 is MNHEY and CDR2 is SVGAGI in the germline V gene. The V end was cut by 6 bases, the J end by 3 bases, with 12 bases between. The CDR3 is made up of 13 amino acids. The CDR3 coding sequence is TGTGCCAGCAGCCTACCCCGTTACTACGAGCAGTACTTC. Protein product: CASSLPRYYEQYF.

The CDR3 spells CASSMRVRTGGMNTEAFF. CDR3 DNA sequence: TGTGCCAGTAGTATGCGTGTTCGGACAGGGGGCATGAACACTGAAGCTTTCTTT. This chain links TRBV19 with TRBJ1-1, with 11 bases matching TRBD1. CDR3 length: 18 amino acids. Trimming cost V 3 bases and J 0 bases; bases outside gene matches: 9. Germline V gives CDR1 LNHDA, CDR2 SQIVND (reference sequence).

The chain combines TRBV9 with TRBJ2-5; 9 positions agree with TRBD1. J gave up 0 bases and V 4 bases, and 7 bases lay outside the gene matches. The CDR3 has 16 residues. Germline V gene sequence: CDR1 SGDLS, CDR2 YYNGEE. In nucleotides, the CDR3 is TGTGCCAGCAGCTTTCGACAGGGGGGTTACCAAGAGACCCAGTACTTC. Translated: CASSFRQGGYQETQYF.

The chain uses TRBV30 and TRBJ1-4; TRBD1 is a possible D gene (6 bases). The CDR3 is 16 residues long. V gave up 1 base and J gave up 7 bases, with 19 bases separating them. Germline CDR1 GTSNPN, CDR2 SVGIG (reference sequence). The CDR3 DNA reads as TGTGCCTGGAGTGGGGTCAAGTCCAGGGGTAGTGAAAAACTGTTTTTT. It translates to CAWSGVKSRGSEKLFF.

This rearrangement joins TRBV9 to TRBJ1-6; no definite D call. Trimming pared 0 bases from V and 7 bases from J, leaving 14 bases between. CDR1 is SGDLS, CDR2 YYNGEE, per germline. The CDR3 length is 16 residues. In DNA, the CDR3 is TGTGCCAGCAGCGTAGCTTCTCCGGGTATGAATTCACCCCTCCACTTT. Amino acid sequence: CASSVASPGMNSPLHF.

The sample holds one count of this clone. The rearrangement links TRBV7-3 to TRBJ2-1, with D perhaps TRBD1 (6 bases). The CDR3 contains 15 residues. Trimming cost V 0 bases and J 1 base, with 7 bases left between them. CDR1 SGHTA and CDR2 FQGTGA come from the germline V gene. In DNA form, the CDR3 reads TGTGCCAGCAGCTTAACCACAGGGTCCTACAATGAGCAGTTCTTC. Its protein product is CASSLTTGSYNEQFF.

The chain couples TRBV7-3 to TRBJ2-6; possibly TRBD1 for D (7 bases). V was trimmed by 0 bases and J by 0 bases, leaving 15 bases between them. Germline CDR1 and CDR2: SGHTA and FQGTGA. This CDR3 spans 19 amino acids. CDR3 nucleotides: TGTGCCAGCAGCTTAACGGTGGCAGGGGGGAACTCTGGGGCCAACGTCCTGACTTTC. It specifies CASSLTVAGGNSGANVLTF.

The chain couples TRBV10-3 to TRBJ2-7; D might be TRBD1 or TRBD2, each matching 5 bases. Germline-derived CDR1 and CDR2 are ENHRY and SYGVKD. The CDR3 totals 13 residues. Trimming removed 9 bases at V and 2 bases at J, with 14 bases between. In DNA form, the CDR3 reads TGTGCCATTTCGGGGCCTTTGCCCTACGAGCAGTACTTC. Protein: CAISGPLPYEQYF.

This clone was recorded a few times. The chain couples TRBV4-2 to TRBJ2-1; 10 bases are a match to TRBD2. CDR1 is LGHNA, CDR2 YNFKEQ, per germline. V shed 2 bases and J 10 bases; nucleotides not matched to a gene: 8. This CDR3 is built from 15 residues. CDR3 DNA sequence: TGTGCCAGCAGCCAAACCAGCGGGGGGGCCCGGGAGCAGTTCTTC. Its protein product is CASSQTSGGAREQFF.

This rearrangement joins TRBV6-5 to TRBJ2-7; 10 positions agree with TRBD1. The junction had 3 bases not matched to a gene; V was cut back by 8 bases and J by 5 bases. Germline CDR1 is MNHEY and CDR2 is SVGAGI. The CDR3 totals 12 residues. CDR3 in amino acids: CASGTGVHEQYF. CDR3 bases: TGTGCCAGCGGGACAGGGGTACACGAGCAGTACTTC.

The chain carries TRBV30 and TRBJ1-1; D possibly corresponds to TRBD1 (5 bases). Germline V lookup: CDR1 GTSNPN, CDR2 SVGIG (reference sequence). This CDR3 contains 15 residues. V lost 5 bases, J lost 0 bases, and 16 bases lay in between. The CDR3 nucleotides are TGTGCCTGGGGATCTCCCGGGACCATGAACACTGAAGCTTTCTTT. Amino acids: CAWGSPGTMNTEAFF.

This chain uses TRBV18 with TRBJ2-2; D is perhaps TRBD1 or TRBD2 (5 bases each). The CDR3 is made up of 16 amino acids. Germline V gene lookup returns CDR1 KGHSH and CDR2 LQKENI. The V and J ends lost 2 bases and 3 bases respectively, with 13 bases between them. CDR3 region: CASSPIWGPDTGELFF. The CDR3 DNA is TGTGCCAGCTCACCAATCTGGGGACCGGACACCGGGGAGCTGTTTTTT.

The chain couples TRBV12-3 or TRBV12-4 to TRBJ1-2; D remains unclear. The CDR3 loop spans 12 amino acids. Trimming stripped 5 bases from V and 4 bases from J, with 8 bases between. The CDR3 loop reads CASSIDGYGYTF. The CDR3 nucleotides read TGTGCCAGCAGTATAGACGGCTATGGCTACACCTTC.

The gene calls are TRBV3-1 (or the pseudogene TRBV3-2) and TRBJ1-5; 7 bases are shared with TRBD1. The CDR3 sequence is 13 residues long. Germline loops: CDR1 LGHDT, CDR2 YNNKEL (reference sequence). Trimming removed 4 bases from V and 5 bases from J; junction bases left unmatched: 2. CDR3 region: CASSLQGDQPQHF. The CDR3 DNA reads as TGTGCCAGCAGCCTTCAGGGGGATCAGCCCCAGCATTTT.